This entry concerns a single T cell receptor (beta chain). No antigen is known for it. The CDR3 contains 16 residues. Germline V gives CDR1 MNHEY, CDR2 SMNVEV (reference sequence). The trim removed 3 bases at V and 5 bases at J, leaving 6 bases unmatched. The data are from a study of T cell responses to AZD1222 COVID-19 vaccine. Study findings and constraints: Repertoires in all cases were sampled only once the peak T cell response had passed. Baseline serostatus was positive in only six or seven AZD1222 recipients. Unmutated regions of variants are reportedly targeted by nearly half of spike-specific TCRs.

TCRdb keeps only in-frame clones here, not all; method: immunoSEQ multiplex PCR. This table has 180,000 or so clones, around nine tenths appearing once. The rearrangement joins TRBV27 to TRBJ1-5, with 11 bases that match TRBD1. The receptor comes from an adult in good health. The starting material was peripheral blood, obtained on day 0 of AZD1222 vaccination. The CDR3 nucleotides read TGTGCCAGCAGTTTCAGGGGGACAGGGGGTTATCAGCCCCAGCATTTT. It translates to CASSFRGTGGYQPQHF.